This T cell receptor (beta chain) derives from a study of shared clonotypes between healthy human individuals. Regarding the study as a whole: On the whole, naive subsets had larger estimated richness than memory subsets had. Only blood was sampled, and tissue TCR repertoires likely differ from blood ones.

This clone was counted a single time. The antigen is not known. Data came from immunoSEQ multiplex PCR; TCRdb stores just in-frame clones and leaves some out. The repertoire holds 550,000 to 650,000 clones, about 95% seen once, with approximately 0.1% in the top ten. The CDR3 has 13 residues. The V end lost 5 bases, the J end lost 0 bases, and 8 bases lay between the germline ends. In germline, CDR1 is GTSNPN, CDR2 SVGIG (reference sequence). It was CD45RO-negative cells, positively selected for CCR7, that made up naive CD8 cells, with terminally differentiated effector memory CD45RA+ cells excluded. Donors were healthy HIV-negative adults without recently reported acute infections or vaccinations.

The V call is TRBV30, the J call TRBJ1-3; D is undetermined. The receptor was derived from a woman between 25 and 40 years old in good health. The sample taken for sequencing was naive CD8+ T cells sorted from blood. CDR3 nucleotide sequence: TGTGCCTGGGTCCCGGACTCTGGAAACACCATATATTTT. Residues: CAWVPDSGNTIYF.